This T cell receptor (beta chain) was obtained from a study of blood T cell repertoires in COVID-19. Study as a whole: The United States, Italy and Spain supplied acute and convalescent COVID-19 samples.

Trimming pared 4 bases from V and 6 bases from J, leaving 9 bases between. The CDR3 spans 12 residues. Germline V lookup: CDR1 SGHTA, CDR2 FQGNSA. Per the original methods: The assay estimated nucleated cells by amplifying reference gene primers. Assay used: immunoSEQ multiplex PCR; TCRdb lists only in-frame clones, some missing. V and J calls and clone size are copied from that table; D and trimming were computed from the DNA. The profile shows about 200,000 clones, about nine tenths of them singletons. The chain is built from TRBV7-2 and TRBJ1-1; TRBD1 is a possible D gene (5 bases). Sequenced input: peripheral blood. The source is a man aged 18 to 30 with active or convalescent COVID-19. CDR3 coding DNA: TGTGCCAGCAGCTCCAGGGTCGCTGAAGCTTTCTTT. Translation: CASSSRVAEAFF. Based on the CDR3 plus reference TRBV7-2 and TRBJ1-1, the full variable domain is GAGVSQSPSNKVTEKGKDVELRCDPISGHTALYWYRQSLGQGLEFLIYFQGNSAPDKSGLPSDRFSAERTGGSVSTLTIQRTQQEDSAVYLCASSSRVAEAFFGQGTRLTVV.